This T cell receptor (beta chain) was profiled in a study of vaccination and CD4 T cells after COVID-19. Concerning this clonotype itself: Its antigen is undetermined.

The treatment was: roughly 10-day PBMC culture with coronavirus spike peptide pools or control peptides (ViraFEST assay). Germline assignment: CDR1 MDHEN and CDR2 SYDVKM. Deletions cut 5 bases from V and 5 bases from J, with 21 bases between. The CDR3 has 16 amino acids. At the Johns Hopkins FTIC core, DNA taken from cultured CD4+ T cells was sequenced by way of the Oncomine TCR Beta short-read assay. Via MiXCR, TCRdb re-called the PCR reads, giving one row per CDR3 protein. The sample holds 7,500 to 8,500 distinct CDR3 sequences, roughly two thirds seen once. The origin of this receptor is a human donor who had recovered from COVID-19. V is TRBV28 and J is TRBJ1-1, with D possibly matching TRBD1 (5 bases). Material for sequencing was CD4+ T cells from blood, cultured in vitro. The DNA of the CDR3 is TGTGCCAGCAGTAACGGGGGATTGGGGGGAGGAACTGAAGCTTTCTTT. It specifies CASSNGGLGGGTEAFF.